Listed below are T cell receptor beta chains from one sample, sequenced in a study of T cells in narcolepsy. Generated by immunoSEQ multiplex PCR, the TCRdb table keeps only in-frame clones and is missing some. The table records 20,000 to 30,000 clones, about 60% of them present only once. The sample taken for sequencing was memory (CD45RA-) CD4+ T cells from blood. These receptor sequences come from a human donor in good health. Each CDR3 is given with its conserved first and last residue.

J,V,CDR3
TRBJ2-6,TRBV7-2,CASSFSAGANVLTF
TRBJ2-2,TRBV7-2,CASSLDRDTGELFF
TRBJ1-2,TRBV5-6,CASSSQHLSGGYTF
TRBJ2-3,TRBV7-2,CASSLRLAGGGDTQYF
TRBJ2-7,TRBV28,CASRSSYEQYF
TRBJ2-3,TRBV7-3,CASSLNGRATDTQYF
TRBJ2-6,TRBV28,CASSPNAGISGANVLTF
TRBJ1-4,TRBV11-2,CASSEGRPPEKLFF
TRBJ2-3,TRBV29-1,CSVILAGSSTDTQYF
TRBJ2-3,TRBV27,CASSTQRLAGGGTDTQYF
TRBJ2-3,TRBV7-9,CASSLEGWGSDTQYF
TRBJ1-5,TRBV13,CASSGSGSNQPQHF
TRBJ2-3,TRBV7-9,CASSLAPGTVRADTQYF
TRBJ2-7,TRBV19,CASRRAGAYEQYF
TRBJ1-1,TRBV10-3,CAIRGGANTEAFF
TRBJ2-3,TRBV7-9,CASSFTGAPTDTQYF
TRBJ2-2,TRBV19,CASSFNPGELFF